These 29 T cell receptor beta chains originate from one sample sequenced in a study of spatial heterogeneity in lung cancer. In TCRdb, the 5' RACE reads were re-called with MiXCR into one record per CDR3 protein. Of 8,500 to 13,000 distinct CDR3 sequences in the sample, approximately 8.6% are singletons; the top ten hold 20% to 30%. Indicated time point: sample taken at primary tumor resection. Sequencing covered unsorted whole RNA taken from tumor, nontumor lung or frozen PBMC. The sample in question was PBMCs, obtained at surgery. The receptors here all came from a male donor with early-stage non-small cell lung cancer.

This clonotype was observed at least ten times. This chain uses TRBV7-2 with TRBJ2-3, with 7 bases lining up with TRBD2. Per the germline V gene, CDR1 is SGHTA and CDR2 is FQGNSA. With 5 bases clipped from V and 7 bases from J, the junction kept 6 bases outside the gene matches. The length of the CDR3 is 13 residues. The DNA of the CDR3 is TGTGCCAGCAGCCAGCTCGGGAGGAATACGCAGTATTTT. Translated: CASSQLGRNTQYF.

This clonotype was observed many times. The J gene is TRBJ2-7, the V gene TRBV4-3; D not certain. The length of the CDR3 is 12 residues. V gave up 1 base and J gave up 3 bases, with 4 bases separating them. Germline CDR1 is LGHNA and CDR2 is YSLEER. CDR3 sequence (DNA): TGCGCCAGCAGCCAAGGGGGCTACGAGCAGTACTTC. Translation gives CASSQGGYEQYF.

This clonotype was seen just once. The chain employs TRBV30 and TRBJ2-5; 9 bases map to TRBD1. The CDR3 runs 14 residues. Per germline, CDR1 GTSNPN and CDR2 SVGIG (reference sequence). J was trimmed by 1 base and V by 2 bases; bases with no gene match: 2. The CDR3 region is CAWSLTGGQETQYF. The CDR3 DNA is TGTGCCTGGAGTCTGACAGGGGGCCAAGAGACCCAGTACTTC. Using reference TRBV30 and TRBJ2-5 for the parts outside the CDR3, the full variable domain is SQTIHQWPATLVQPVGSPLSLECTVEGTSNPNLYWYRQAAGRGLQLLFYSVGIGQISSEVPQNLSASRPQDRQFILSSKKLLLSDSGFYLCAWSLTGGQETQYFGPGTRLLVL.

By proportion, this clonotype is medium-sized. V usage is TRBV5-1 and J usage is TRBJ2-1, with 12 bases lining up with TRBD2. This CDR3 region has 14 residues. The junction had 3 bases not matched to a gene; V was cut back by 3 bases and J by 8 bases. The germline V gene has CDR1 SGHRS and CDR2 YFSETQ. In DNA, the CDR3 is TGCGCCAGCAGCTGGACTAGCGGGGACGATGAGCAGTTCTTC. This gives the protein CASSWTSGDDEQFF. Based on the CDR3 plus reference TRBV5-1 and TRBJ2-1, the full variable domain is KAGVTQTPRYLIKTRGQQVTLSCSPISGHRSVSWYQQTPGQGLQFLFEYFSETQRNKGNFPGRFSGRQFSNSRSEMNVSTLELGDSALYLCASSWTSGDDEQFFGPGTRLTVL.

Judged by abundance, this clonotype is medium-sized (0.01 to 0.1%). The chain is built from TRBV27 and TRBJ1-2, with 8 nucleotides matching TRBD1. V shed 3 bases, J shed 6 bases, and the junction held 9 bases outside the gene matches. The CDR3 contains 15 residues. Germline loops: CDR1 MNHEY, CDR2 SMNVEV (reference sequence). The CDR3 is CASSFPGQGPDGYTF. DNA of the CDR3: TGTGCCAGCAGTTTCCCCGGACAGGGCCCAGATGGCTACACCTTC.

The V and J genes are TRBV4-3 and TRBJ2-2, with D tentatively TRBD2 (5 bases). CDR3 size: 14 residues. V was clipped by 1 base and J by 5 bases, with 8 bases between them. In germline, CDR1 is LGHNA, CDR2 YSLEER. The CDR3 DNA reads as TGCGCCAGCAGCCAAGTGCCGGGAACCGGGGAGCTGTTTTTT. Protein sequence: CASSQVPGTGELFF.

This clonotype was seen ten or more times. The chain uses TRBV5-5 and TRBJ2-7, with 10 nucleotides matching TRBD2. This CDR3 comprises 16 residues. Per germline, CDR1 SGHKS and CDR2 YYEKEE (reference sequence). The V segment lost 7 bases and the J segment 3 bases; nucleotides outside the gene matches: 13. The CDR3 sequence: CASGTSGVLPDYEQYF. CDR3 DNA sequence: TGTGCCAGCGGAACTAGCGGGGTGCTCCCTGACTACGAGCAGTACTTC.

In its sample, this clonotype was seen many times. The chain combines TRBV5-5 with TRBJ2-1, with TRBD1 matching over 9 bases. Germline-derived CDR1 and CDR2 are SGHKS and YYEKEE (reference sequence). J lost 6 bases, V lost 4 bases, and 5 bases had no gene match. The CDR3 totals 14 residues. CDR3 nucleotide sequence: TGTGCCAGCAGCATACAGGGGGCGATCAATGAGCAGTTCTTC. This translates into CASSIQGAINEQFF. Variable domain in full (rest from reference TRBV5-5 and TRBJ2-1): DAGVTQSPTHLIKTRGQQVTLRCSPISGHKSVSWYQQVLGQGPQFIFQYYEKEERGRGNFPDRFSARQFPNYSSELNVNALLLGDSALYLCASSIQGAINEQFFGPGTRLTVL.

The V call is TRBV5-4, the J call TRBJ2-7, with 7 nucleotides matching TRBD2. Germline-derived CDR1 and CDR2 are SGHNT and YYREEE (reference sequence). Trimming removed 4 bases from V and 7 bases from J; junction bases left unmatched: 8. CDR3 size: 13 residues. The CDR3, as DNA: TGTGCCAGCAGCCACGAAGGAGCGGGGGAGCAGTACTTC. This sequence encodes CASSHEGAGEQYF.

In its sample, this clonotype is medium-sized. J is TRBJ2-3 and V is TRBV4-3, with TRBD2 identical over 8 bases. V lost 0 bases to trimming and J lost 8 bases; unmatched junction nucleotides: 13. The CDR3 totals 17 residues. Germline V gene sequence: CDR1 LGHNA, CDR2 YSLEER. For the CDR3, the DNA is TGCGCCAGCAGCCAAGAGGTAGCGGGGACTCGAGTCACTACGCAGTATTTT. Protein: CASSQEVAGTRVTTQYF.

By sample fraction, this clonotype is medium-sized. The chain carries TRBV29-1 and TRBJ2-3, with TRBD2 matching 7 bases. The CDR3 has 14 residues. CDR1 and CDR2 (germline): SQVTM, ANQGSEA. V gave up 8 bases and J gave up 2 bases; unmatched junction bases: 10. DNA of the CDR3: TGCAGCCTGACCGGGGGGTCGGTCACAGATACGCAGTATTTT. Its protein is CSLTGGSVTDTQYF.

This chain uses TRBV27 with TRBJ1-2; D not resolved. The CDR3 spans 13 residues. CDR1 MNHEY and CDR2 SMNVEV come from the germline V gene (reference sequence). Trimming stripped 4 bases from V and 4 bases from J, with 10 bases between. CDR3 DNA: TGTGCCAGCAGTTCCACCGGATCCTATGGCTACACCTTC. It is translated as CASSSTGSYGYTF.

This clonotype was found many times. The chain has TRBV7-9 and TRBJ2-7; D not certain. The germline gives CDR1 SEHNR, CDR2 FQNEAQ (reference sequence). This CDR3 comprises 12 residues. V lost 4 bases to trimming and J lost 0 bases, with 4 bases between them. CDR3 protein: CASSSISYEQYF. The CDR3 DNA is TGTGCCAGCAGCTCGATCTCCTACGAGCAGTACTTC.

At least ten counts were recorded for this clonotype. V usage is TRBV5-1 and J usage is TRBJ2-5; D is undetermined. This CDR3 contains 14 residues. The germline CDR1 and CDR2 sequences are SGHRS and YFSETQ. V gave up 0 bases and J gave up 5 bases, with 11 bases separating them. The CDR3 sequence is CASSLAYPGETQYF. DNA of the CDR3: TGCGCCAGCAGCTTGGCCTACCCCGGGGAGACCCAGTACTTC.

This clonotype is labeled medium-sized. The J gene is TRBJ2-2, the V gene TRBV7-2; D may be TRBD2 (6 bases). Trimming shortened V by 1 base and J by 6 bases, and 9 bases separated the two germline ends. Germline values: CDR1 SGHTA, CDR2 FQGNSA. The CDR3 loop spans 14 amino acids. DNA for the CDR3: TGTGCCAGCAGCTTAGAGGGAGGAGCCGGGGAGCTGTTTTTT. Translated, it gives CASSLEGGAGELFF.

This clonotype was seen many times. This chain joins TRBV4-1 and TRBJ2-1; TRBD1 aligns across 10 bases. CDR3 length: 13 amino acids. V shed 4 bases, J shed 9 bases, and the junction held 3 bases outside the gene matches. The germline CDR1 and CDR2 sequences are MGHRA and YSYEKL. For the CDR3, the DNA is TGCGCCAGCAGCCGGGGGGACAGGGGTGAGCAGTTCTTC. Translating gives CASSRGDRGEQFF.

This clonotype is labeled medium-sized. This chain uses TRBV6-6 with TRBJ1-5; D unresolved. Germline V gene lookup returns CDR1 MNHNY and CDR2 SVGAGI (reference sequence). This CDR3 comprises 16 residues. The V gene lost 0 bases and the J gene lost 3 bases, with 12 bases spanning the gap. The CDR3 DNA reads TGTGCCAGCAGTTACTCAGCTCCCGAGTACAATCAGCCCCAGCATTTT. This gives the protein CASSYSAPEYNQPQHF.

The table lists this clonotype with many counts. The chain uses TRBV7-3 and TRBJ2-3, with D possibly TRBD2 on 6 matching bases. The V end lost 6 bases, the J end lost 0 bases, and 13 bases lay between the germline ends. The CDR3 length is 15 residues. Germline V lookup: CDR1 SGHTA, CDR2 FQGTGA. The CDR3, as DNA: TGTGCCAGCAGACCTTCAGGGACTAGCACAGATACGCAGTATTTT. This encodes CASRPSGTSTDTQYF.

This clonotype was seen at least ten times. The V and J genes are TRBV20-1 and TRBJ1-1, with 7 bases matching TRBD1. V was pared by 6 bases and J by 5 bases, with 12 bases of the junction left unmatched. The CDR3 sequence is 14 residues long. The germline gives CDR1 DFQATT, CDR2 SNEGSKA (reference sequence). DNA for the CDR3: TGCAGTGCCGAGAACAGGGGCGGTGAAACTGAAGCTTTCTTT. This translates into CSAENRGGETEAFF.

This clonotype was observed many times. The chain uses TRBV18 and TRBJ1-1; D is perhaps TRBD1 (6 bases). From germline, CDR1 is KGHSH and CDR2 LQKENI. This CDR3 is 19 amino acids long. The germline V and J ends were trimmed by 3 bases and 6 bases, with 29 bases remaining between them. The CDR3 protein is CASSPRLGHLRGARSEAFF. The CDR3, as DNA: TGTGCCAGCTCACCTAGACTCGGTCACCTACGGGGGGCCAGGTCTGAAGCTTTCTTT.

This clonotype was found many times. The chain carries TRBV12-3 or TRBV12-4 and TRBJ2-1, with a tentative D call TRBD1 (6 bases). The CDR3 loop spans 15 amino acids. V was shortened by 5 bases and J by 0 bases, with 11 bases between the two germline ends. The CDR3 DNA reads TGTGCCAGCAGTCCCCAGGGGTTCTCCTACAATGAGCAGTTCTTC. Its translation: CASSPQGFSYNEQFF.

This clonotype has a single count. This chain links TRBV28 with TRBJ1-5, with D hard to call. V was pared by 6 bases and J by 0 bases, with 12 bases between. Germline loops: CDR1 MDHEN, CDR2 SYDVKM. This CDR3 is 15 amino acids long. CDR3 loop: CASRPTLYSNQPQHF. For the CDR3, the DNA is TGTGCCAGCAGGCCGACACTTTATAGCAATCAGCCCCAGCATTTT.

The chain employs TRBV18 and TRBJ2-2; the D call may be TRBD1 or TRBD2 (5 bases each). V was shortened by 6 bases and J by 2 bases, with 16 bases between the two germline ends. CDR1 KGHSH and CDR2 LQKENI come from the germline V gene. The CDR3 length is 16 residues. The CDR3: CASSGTGYDNTGELFF. In nucleotides, the CDR3 is TGTGCCAGCTCCGGGACCGGCTACGATAACACCGGGGAGCTGTTTTTT. Variable domain in full (rest from reference TRBV18 and TRBJ2-2): NAGVMQNPRHLVRRRGQEARLRCSPMKGHSHVYWYRQLPEEGLKFMVYLQKENIIDESGMPKERFSAEFPKEGPSILRIQQVVRGDSAAYFCASSGTGYDNTGELFFGEGSRLTVL.

This clonotype was counted ten times or more. V and J are TRBV7-9 and TRBJ1-5; 7 positions agree with TRBD1. The germline CDR1 and CDR2 sequences are SEHNR and FQNEAQ (reference sequence). V trimming: 8 bases; J trimming: 0 bases; junction bases outside the gene matches: 1. The CDR3 sequence is 13 residues long. The CDR3 DNA reads as TGTGCCAGCCGGACAGGTAGCAATCAGCCCCAGCATTTT. The encoded protein is CASRTGSNQPQHF.

The chain joins TRBV7-8 to TRBJ2-1; 8 nucleotides align to TRBD2. Germline V gene lookup returns CDR1 SGHVS and CDR2 FQNEAQ. This CDR3 is 17 amino acids long. V trimming: 5 bases; J trimming: 0 bases; junction bases outside the gene matches: 9. The CDR3 DNA reads TGTGCCAGCAGCCAAAACACCGGGGGGGCCTCCTACAATGAGCAGTTCTTC. Translated: CASSQNTGGASYNEQFF.

This clonotype was observed at least ten times. The rearrangement joins TRBV27 to TRBJ1-2, with D maybe TRBD1 (6 bases). From germline, CDR1 is MNHEY and CDR2 SMNVEV (reference sequence). Trimming cost V 8 bases and J 5 bases, with 12 bases left between them. The CDR3 length is 12 residues. Here the CDR3 reads CASSKGGYGYTF. The CDR3 DNA reads TGTGCCAGCTCCAAGGGGGGTTATGGCTACACCTTC.

In its sample, this clonotype was seen many times. This sequence joins TRBV18 and TRBJ2-1; D ambiguous. Trimming took 2 bases from V and 8 from J, leaving 16 bases between them. The germline gives CDR1 KGHSH, CDR2 LQKENI. This CDR3 contains 15 residues. CDR3 DNA: TGTGCCAGCTCACCATCGGAAGCCATAAGCGATGAGCAGTTCTTC. Translated, it gives CASSPSEAISDEQFF. The variable domain in full, completed from reference TRBV18 and TRBJ2-1, reads NAGVMQNPRHLVRRRGQEARLRCSPMKGHSHVYWYRQLPEEGLKFMVYLQKENIIDESGMPKERFSAEFPKEGPSILRIQQVVRGDSAAYFCASSPSEAISDEQFFGPGTRLTVL.

This clonotype was recorded at least ten times. Compared with germline, one end of the junction differs, possibly owing to a read error. V gene TRBV7-2 combines with J gene TRBJ1-1; no definite D call. From germline, CDR1 is SGHTA and CDR2 FQGNSA. This CDR3 has 12 amino acids. The DNA of the CDR3 is TGTGCCAGCAGCTTGAACCCGCTTGGCTTACAGTTT. Translating it yields CASSLNPLGLQF. Together with reference TRBV7-2 and TRBJ1-1, the CDR3 gives the full variable domain: GAGVSQSPSNKVTEKGKDVELRCDPISGHTALYWYRQSLGQGLEFLIYFQGNSAPDKSGLPSDRFSAERTGGSVSTLTIQRTQQEDSAVYLCASSLNPLGLQFGQGTRLTVV.

This clonotype was counted many times. The V gene is TRBV5-1, the J gene TRBJ2-1; TRBD2 is a possible D gene (5 bases). The CDR3 length is 15 residues. Looked up from germline, CDR1 is SGHRS and CDR2 is YFSETQ. V was shortened by 4 bases and J by 8 bases, with 19 bases between the two germline ends. The CDR3 coding sequence is TGCGCCAGCAGCGCCAGGAGGTCCGGTCTGGATGAGCAGTTCTTC. It encodes CASSARRSGLDEQFF. Variable domain in full (rest from reference TRBV5-1 and TRBJ2-1): KAGVTQTPRYLIKTRGQQVTLSCSPISGHRSVSWYQQTPGQGLQFLFEYFSETQRNKGNFPGRFSGRQFSNSRSEMNVSTLELGDSALYLCASSARRSGLDEQFFGPGTRLTVL.